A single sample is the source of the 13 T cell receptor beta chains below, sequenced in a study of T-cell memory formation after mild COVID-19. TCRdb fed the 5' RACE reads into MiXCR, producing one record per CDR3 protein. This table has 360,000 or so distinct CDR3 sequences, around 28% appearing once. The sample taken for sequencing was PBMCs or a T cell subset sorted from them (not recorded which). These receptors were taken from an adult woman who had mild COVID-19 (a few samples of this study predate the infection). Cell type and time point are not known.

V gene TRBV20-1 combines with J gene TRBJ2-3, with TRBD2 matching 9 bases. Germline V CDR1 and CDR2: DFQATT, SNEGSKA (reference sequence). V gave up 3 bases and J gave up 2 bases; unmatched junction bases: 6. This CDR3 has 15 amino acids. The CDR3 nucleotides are TGCAGTGCTAGTCAAGCGGGAGGCGCCACAGATACGCAGTATTTT. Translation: CSASQAGGATDTQYF.

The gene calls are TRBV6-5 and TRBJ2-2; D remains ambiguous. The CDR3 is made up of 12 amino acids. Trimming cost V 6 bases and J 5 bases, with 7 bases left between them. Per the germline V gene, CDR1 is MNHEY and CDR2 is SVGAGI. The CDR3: CASRPRTGELFF. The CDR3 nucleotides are TGTGCCAGCAGGCCTCGTACCGGGGAGCTGTTTTTT.

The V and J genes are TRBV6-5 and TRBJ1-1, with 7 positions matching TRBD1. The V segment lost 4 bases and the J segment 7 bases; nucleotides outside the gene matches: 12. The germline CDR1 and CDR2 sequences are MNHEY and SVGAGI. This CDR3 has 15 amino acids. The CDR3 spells CASSSGQVLTFEAFF. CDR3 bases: TGTGCCAGCAGTTCTGGACAGGTCCTAACCTTTGAAGCTTTCTTT.

As DNA, the CDR3 is TGTGCCAGCAGTTCCTTAGGCCGACAGGGTGGCCAGTACTTC. The encoded protein is CASSSLGRQGGQYF. V and J are TRBV7-9 and TRBJ2-4; 7 bases are a match to TRBD1. V dropped 6 bases and J dropped 13; count of bases not matched to a gene: 15. The CDR3 runs to 14 residues. Germline assignment: CDR1 SEHNR and CDR2 FQNEAQ (reference sequence).

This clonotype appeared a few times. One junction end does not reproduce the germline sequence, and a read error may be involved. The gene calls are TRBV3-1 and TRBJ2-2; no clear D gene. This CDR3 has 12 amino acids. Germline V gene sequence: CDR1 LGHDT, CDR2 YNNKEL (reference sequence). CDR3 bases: TGTGCCAGCAGCCGGTGGCCCGGCGAGCTGTTTTTT. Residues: CASSRWPGELFF.

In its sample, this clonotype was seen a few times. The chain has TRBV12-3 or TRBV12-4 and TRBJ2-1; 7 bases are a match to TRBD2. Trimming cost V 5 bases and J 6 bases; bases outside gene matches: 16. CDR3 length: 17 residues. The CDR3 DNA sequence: TGTGCCAGCAGTCTTGGGGGGGTGACTGGGCTAGGCAATGAGCAGTTCTTC. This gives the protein CASSLGGVTGLGNEQFF.

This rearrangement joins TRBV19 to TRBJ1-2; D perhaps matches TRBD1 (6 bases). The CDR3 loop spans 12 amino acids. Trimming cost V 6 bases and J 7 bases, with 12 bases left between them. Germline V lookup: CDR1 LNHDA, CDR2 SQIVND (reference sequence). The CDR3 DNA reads TGTGCCAGTAGACAGGGATTCAGTGGCTACACCTTC. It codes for CASRQGFSGYTF.

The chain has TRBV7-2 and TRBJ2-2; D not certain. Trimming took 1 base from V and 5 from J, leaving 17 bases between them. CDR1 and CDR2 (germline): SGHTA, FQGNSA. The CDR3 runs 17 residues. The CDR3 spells CASSLDDGVRYTGELFF. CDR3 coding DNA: TGTGCCAGCAGCTTAGATGATGGGGTTCGATATACCGGGGAGCTGTTTTTT.

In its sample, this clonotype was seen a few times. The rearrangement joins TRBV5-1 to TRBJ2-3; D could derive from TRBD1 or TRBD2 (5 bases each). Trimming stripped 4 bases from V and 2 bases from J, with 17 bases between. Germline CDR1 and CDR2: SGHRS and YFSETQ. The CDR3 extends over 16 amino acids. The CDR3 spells CASSLGTAINTDTQYF. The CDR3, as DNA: TGCGCCAGCAGCCTTGGGACGGCTATTAACACAGATACGCAGTATTTT.

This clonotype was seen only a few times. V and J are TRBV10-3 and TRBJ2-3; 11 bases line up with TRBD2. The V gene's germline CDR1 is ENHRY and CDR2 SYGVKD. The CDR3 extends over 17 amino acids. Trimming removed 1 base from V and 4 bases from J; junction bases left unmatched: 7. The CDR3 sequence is CAISEFTGTSGSDTQYF. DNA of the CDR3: TGTGCCATCAGTGAGTTTACCGGGACTAGCGGCTCAGATACGCAGTATTTT.

The CDR3 DNA is TGTGCCAGCGAACCAGGAAACGAGGATGAAAAACTGTTTTTT. It translates to CASEPGNEDEKLFF. The chain combines TRBV7-9 with TRBJ1-4; D is unresolved. Trimming shortened V by 8 bases and J by 6 bases, and 16 bases separated the two germline ends. The germline CDR1 and CDR2 sequences are SEHNR and FQNEAQ (reference sequence). The CDR3 sequence is 14 residues long.

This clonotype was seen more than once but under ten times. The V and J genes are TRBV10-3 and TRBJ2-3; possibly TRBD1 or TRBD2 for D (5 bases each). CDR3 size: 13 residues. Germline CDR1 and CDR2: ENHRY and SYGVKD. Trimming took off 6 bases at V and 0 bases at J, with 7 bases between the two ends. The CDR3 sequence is CAIRGDSTDTQYF. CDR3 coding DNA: TGTGCCATCAGGGGGGACAGCACAGATACGCAGTATTTT.

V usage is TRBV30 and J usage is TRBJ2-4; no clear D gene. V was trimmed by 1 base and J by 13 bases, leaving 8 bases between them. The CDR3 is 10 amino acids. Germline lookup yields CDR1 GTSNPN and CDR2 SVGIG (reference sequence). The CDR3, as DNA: TGTGCCTGGAGTGGACCGACACAGTACTTC. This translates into CAWSGPTQYF. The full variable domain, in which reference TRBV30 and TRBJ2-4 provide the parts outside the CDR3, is SQTIHQWPATLVQPVGSPLSLECTVEGTSNPNLYWYRQAAGRGLQLLFYSVGIGQISSEVPQNLSASRPQDRQFILSSKKLLLSDSGFYLCAWSGPTQYFGAGTRLSVL.